The 14 T cell receptor beta chains in this list originate from one sample, sequenced in a study of blood T cell repertoires in COVID-19. Data came from immunoSEQ multiplex PCR; TCRdb stores just in-frame clones and leaves some out. The data show around 150,000 clones, with roughly 87% seen just once and 3.5% to 4% held by the top ten. Sequenced input: peripheral blood. The receptors were sampled from an older woman who had recovered from COVID-19.

The J gene is TRBJ2-3, the V gene TRBV4-3; 12 bases map to TRBD2. Trimming at V came to 2 bases and at J to 2 bases, leaving 11 bases not matched to a gene. The CDR3 length is 19 residues. In germline, CDR1 is LGHNA, CDR2 YSLEER. The CDR3 sequence is CASSQNPLAGGPITDTQYF. CDR3 nucleotides: TGCGCCAGCAGCCAAAACCCCCTAGCGGGGGGGCCAATCACAGATACGCAGTATTTT.

The chain links TRBV24-1 to TRBJ2-2, with TRBD2 identical over 7 bases. CDR3 length: 14 residues. The germline gives CDR1 KGHDR, CDR2 SFDVKD. Losses at the gene ends were 7 bases for V and 4 bases for J; bases not matched to a gene: 5. CDR3 nucleotides: TGTGCCACCAGCCAACGGGAGGCCACCGGGGAGCTGTTTTTT. Residues: CATSQREATGELFF.

The DNA of the CDR3 is TGTGCCAGCAGCTTACTAGGGACAAGCGAAAAACTGTTTTTT. Translated: CASSLLGTSEKLFF. This chain joins TRBV7-9 and TRBJ1-4, with D possibly TRBD1 on 6 matching bases. The CDR3 loop spans 14 amino acids. The germline V and J ends were trimmed by 2 bases and 8 bases, with 12 bases remaining between them. Germline V gene sequence: CDR1 SEHNR, CDR2 FQNEAQ (reference sequence).

The J gene is TRBJ2-3, the V gene TRBV13; 10 bases fit TRBD2. Germline assignment: CDR1 PRHDT and CDR2 FYEKMQ (reference sequence). J was trimmed by 2 bases and V by 3 bases; bases with no gene match: 8. The CDR3 has 17 residues. In nucleotides, the CDR3 is TGTGCCAGCAGCTTTAGCGGGGGGTTCCAACACACAGATACGCAGTATTTT. It yields the protein CASSFSGGFQHTDTQYF.

This clone was seen just once. This rearrangement joins TRBV5-5 to TRBJ2-7; 8 bases fit TRBD1. Germline CDR1 reads SGHKS; CDR2 reads YYEKEE (reference sequence). Trimming at V came to 0 bases and at J to 1 base, leaving 9 bases not matched to a gene. This CDR3 has 17 amino acids. The DNA of the CDR3 is TGTGCCAGCAGCTTGGGCTTTTGGGACAGGTTTTCCTACGAGCAGTACTTC. The encoded protein is CASSLGFWDRFSYEQYF.

This chain uses TRBV18 with TRBJ2-3; 10 bases map to TRBD1. Per the germline V gene, CDR1 is KGHSH and CDR2 is LQKENI. The CDR3 has 18 amino acids. V was clipped by 3 bases and J by 1 base; unmatched bases: 10. CDR3 DNA: TGTGCCAGCTCACCGATAGCCGGGACAGGGGTTGGCACAGATACGCAGTATTTT. Protein product: CASSPIAGTGVGTDTQYF.

A remark on this clone: One end of the junction is discordant with germline, which a read error may explain. The CDR3 loop reads CSAEGDRGKSF. The CDR3 nucleotides read TGCAGCGCAGAGGGAGACAGGGGAAAATCTTTC. This chain connects TRBV29-1 to TRBJ1-2; TRBD1 matches 8 bases. CDR1 and CDR2 (germline): SQVTM, ANQGSEA. The CDR3 is 11 residues long. Combining the CDR3 with reference TRBV29-1 and TRBJ1-2 gives the whole variable domain SAVISQKPSRDICQRGTSLTIQCQVDSQVTMMFWYRQQPGQSLTLIATANQGSEATYESGFVIDKFPISRPNLTFSTLTVSNMSPEDSSIYLCSAEGDRGKSFGSGTRLTVV.

The rearrangement links TRBV4-1 to TRBJ1-6, with D perhaps matching TRBD1 (6 bases). Between the trimmed V and J ends, which lost 0 bases and 10 bases, there was a span of 10 bases. The germline CDR1 and CDR2 sequences are MGHRA and YSYEKL. The CDR3 runs 14 residues. The DNA for the CDR3 is TGCGCCAGCAGCCAAGACCAGGGGAAATCACCCCTCCACTTT. This translates into CASSQDQGKSPLHF.

The CDR3 sequence is CASSVGGPLYEQYF. CDR3 coding DNA: TGTGCCAGCAGCGTCGGGGGGCCCTTATACGAGCAGTACTTC. The rearrangement links TRBV9 to TRBJ2-7; D perhaps matches TRBD2 (7 bases). The CDR3 covers 14 residues. V lost 2 bases and J lost 4, with 13 bases in between. Germline V gene lookup returns CDR1 SGDLS and CDR2 YYNGEE.

CDR3 amino acids: CASRSGQALYGYTF. The CDR3 DNA follows: TGTGCCAGCAGGAGTGGACAGGCGCTTTATGGCTACACCTTC. The chain couples TRBV6-5 to TRBJ1-2; 7 bases are a match to TRBD1. The CDR3 totals 14 residues. V shed 6 bases, J shed 5 bases, and the junction held 9 bases outside the gene matches. Germline CDR1 is MNHEY and CDR2 is SVGAGI.

The J gene is TRBJ1-2, the V gene TRBV6-5; 8 nucleotides match TRBD1. Losses at the gene ends were 11 bases for V and 5 bases for J; bases not matched to a gene: 13. This CDR3 is 14 amino acids long. Germline loops: CDR1 MNHEY, CDR2 SVGAGI. CDR3 bases: TGTGCCGTAATATGGACAGGGTTGGGTTATGGCTACACCTTC. It codes for CAVIWTGLGYGYTF.

J is TRBJ1-5 and V is TRBV2, with 10 bases fitting TRBD1. CDR3 length: 15 amino acids. Trimming cost V 7 bases and J 6 bases; bases outside gene matches: 9. The germline V gene encodes CDR1 SNHLY and CDR2 FYNNEI. The CDR3 protein is CASIATGGGGQPQHF. As DNA, the CDR3 is TGTGCCAGCATCGCGACAGGGGGCGGGGGTCAGCCCCAGCATTTT.

This rearrangement joins TRBV9 to TRBJ1-6, with a possible D match to TRBD1 (5 bases). The CDR3 sequence is 14 residues long. V gave up 4 bases and J gave up 5 bases, with 10 bases separating them. Germline V gene sequence: CDR1 SGDLS, CDR2 YYNGEE. The CDR3 coding sequence is TGTGCCAGCAGCACCCTAGGGGATAATTCACCCCTCCACTTT. This gives the protein CASSTLGDNSPLHF. Drawing the rest from reference TRBV9 and TRBJ1-6, the complete variable domain is DSGVTQTPKHLITATGQRVTLRCSPRSGDLSVYWYQQSLDQGLQFLIQYYNGEERAKGNILERFSAQQFPDLHSELNLSSLELGDSALYFCASSTLGDNSPLHFGNGTRLTVT.

This clone was seen once. J is TRBJ2-1 and V is TRBV19, with D possibly being TRBD2 (5 bases). The V end was cut by 2 bases, the J end by 2 bases, with 10 bases between. Germline CDR1 is LNHDA and CDR2 is SQIVND (reference sequence). The CDR3 has 15 residues. CDR3 residues: CASSISPSPYNEQFF. The CDR3 DNA is TGTGCCAGTAGTATATCCCCTAGCCCCTACAATGAGCAGTTCTTC.